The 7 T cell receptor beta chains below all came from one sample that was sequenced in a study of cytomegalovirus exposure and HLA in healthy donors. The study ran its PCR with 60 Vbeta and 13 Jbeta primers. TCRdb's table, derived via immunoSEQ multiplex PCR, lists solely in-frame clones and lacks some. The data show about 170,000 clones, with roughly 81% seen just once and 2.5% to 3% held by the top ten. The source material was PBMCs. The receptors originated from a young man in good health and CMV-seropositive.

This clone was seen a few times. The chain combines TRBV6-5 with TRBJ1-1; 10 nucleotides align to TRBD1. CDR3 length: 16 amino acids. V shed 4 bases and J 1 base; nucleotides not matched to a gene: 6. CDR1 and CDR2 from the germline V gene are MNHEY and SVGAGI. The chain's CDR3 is CASSFGGQGRNTEAFF. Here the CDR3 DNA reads TGTGCCAGCAGTTTCGGGGGACAGGGGAGGAACACTGAAGCTTTCTTT.

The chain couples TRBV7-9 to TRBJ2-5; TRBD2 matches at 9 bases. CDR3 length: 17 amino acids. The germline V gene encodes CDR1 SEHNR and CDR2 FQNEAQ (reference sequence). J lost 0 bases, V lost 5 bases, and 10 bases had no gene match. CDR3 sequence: CASSPGASGNNQETQYF. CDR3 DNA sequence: TGTGCCAGCAGCCCGGGGGCTAGCGGGAATAACCAAGAGACCCAGTACTTC.

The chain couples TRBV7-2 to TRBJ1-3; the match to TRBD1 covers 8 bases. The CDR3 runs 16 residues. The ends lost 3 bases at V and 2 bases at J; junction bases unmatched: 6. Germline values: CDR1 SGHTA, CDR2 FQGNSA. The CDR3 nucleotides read TGTGCCAGCAGCTTGGGTTCGGGACAGGCTGGAAACACCATATATTTT. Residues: CASSLGSGQAGNTIYF.

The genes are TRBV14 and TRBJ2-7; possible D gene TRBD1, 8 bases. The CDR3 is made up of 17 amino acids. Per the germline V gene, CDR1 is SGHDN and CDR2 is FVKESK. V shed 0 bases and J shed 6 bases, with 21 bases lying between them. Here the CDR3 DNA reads TGTGCCAGCAGCCAAGATTTGAACGGGAGCGGGACAGGCGAGCAGTACTTC. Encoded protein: CASSQDLNGSGTGEQYF.

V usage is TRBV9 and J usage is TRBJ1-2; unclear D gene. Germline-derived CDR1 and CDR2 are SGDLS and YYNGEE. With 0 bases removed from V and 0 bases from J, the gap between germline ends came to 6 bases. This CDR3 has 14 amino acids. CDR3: CASSVDLANYGYTF. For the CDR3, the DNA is TGTGCCAGCAGCGTAGACCTAGCTAACTATGGCTACACCTTC.

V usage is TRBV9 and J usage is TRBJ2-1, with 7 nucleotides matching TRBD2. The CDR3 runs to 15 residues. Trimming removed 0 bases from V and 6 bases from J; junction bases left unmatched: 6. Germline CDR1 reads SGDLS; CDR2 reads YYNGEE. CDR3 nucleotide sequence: TGTGCCAGCAGCGTAGGGGGTACTAGCGTCAATGAGCAGTTCTTC. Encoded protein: CASSVGGTSVNEQFF.

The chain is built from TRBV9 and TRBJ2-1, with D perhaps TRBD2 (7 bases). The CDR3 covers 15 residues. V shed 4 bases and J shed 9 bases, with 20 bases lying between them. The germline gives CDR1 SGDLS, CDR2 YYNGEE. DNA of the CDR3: TGTGCCAGCAGCCGGGGGGACACGGAGATTCGTGAGCAGTTCTTC. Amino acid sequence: CASSRGDTEIREQFF.